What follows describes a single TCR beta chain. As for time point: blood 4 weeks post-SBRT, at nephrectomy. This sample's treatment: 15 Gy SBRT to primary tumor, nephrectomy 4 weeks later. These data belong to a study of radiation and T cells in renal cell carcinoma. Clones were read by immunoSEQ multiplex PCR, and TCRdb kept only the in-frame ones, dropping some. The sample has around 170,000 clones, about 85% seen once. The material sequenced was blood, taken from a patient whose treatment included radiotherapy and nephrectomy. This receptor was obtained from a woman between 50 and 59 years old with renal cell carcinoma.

This CDR3 reads CASNEDRGFSGANVLTF. In DNA form, the CDR3 reads TGTGCCAGCAATGAGGACAGGGGCTTCTCTGGGGCCAACGTCCTGACTTTC. The V gene is TRBV2, the J gene TRBJ2-6; the match to TRBD1 covers 9 bases. The CDR3 sequence is 17 residues long. V was clipped by 7 bases and J by 0 bases; unmatched bases: 7. Germline V gene sequence: CDR1 SNHLY, CDR2 FYNNEI.